This T cell receptor beta chain appears in the sequencing data of a study of cytomegalovirus exposure and HLA in healthy donors. The length of the CDR3 is 14 residues. The germline gives CDR1 SGHRS, CDR2 YFSETQ. V shed 4 bases and J shed 0 bases, with 11 bases lying between them. Study findings and constraints: Altogether, 164 TCR beta chains were recorded as cytomegalovirus-associated.

PCR involved 60 Vbeta and 13 Jbeta primers. TCRdb's copy holds only in-frame clones and misses some; the assay was immunoSEQ multiplex PCR. In the table there are 160,000 or so clones, around 69% of which are singletons. This clone was counted between two and nine times. Its antigen is unidentified. Material for sequencing was PBMCs. The gene calls are TRBV5-1 and TRBJ2-7, with D possibly matching TRBD2 (6 bases). This TCR derives from a man aged 55 to 70 in good health and CMV-seronegative. CDR3 nucleotides: TGCGCCAGCAGCGGCGGGACGGGCTCCTACGAGCAGTACTTC. It specifies CASSGGTGSYEQYF.